The next 16 T cell receptor beta chains were all read from a single sample in a study of blood T cell repertoires in COVID-19. Sequenced by immunoSEQ multiplex PCR; TCRdb stores in-frame clones only, minus some. The sample contains just under 300,000 clones, around 90% of which appear only once. Sequencing used peripheral blood. These receptors were obtained from a man aged 70 or older with acute or convalescent COVID-19.

CDR3 nucleotide sequence: TGTGCCAGCAGCCCTTACCTGGGGACAGGGGCCGTCTCTGGGGCCAACGTCCTGACTTTC. It specifies CASSPYLGTGAVSGANVLTF. The gene calls are TRBV16 and TRBJ2-6; TRBD1 agrees at 10 bases. V lost 4 bases and J lost 0; bases outside the gene matches: 12. Germline loops: CDR1 KGHSY, CDR2 FQNENV. The CDR3 runs 20 residues.

The V call is TRBV4-1, the J call TRBJ1-3; D gene unclear. The CDR3 runs 18 residues. Per the germline V gene, CDR1 is MGHRA and CDR2 is YSYEKL. Trimming left V 1 base short and J 0 bases short, with 16 bases between. The CDR3 protein is CASSQVVWAPSSGNTIYF. The CDR3, as DNA: TGCGCCAGCAGCCAAGTAGTATGGGCTCCGAGCTCTGGAAACACCATATATTTT.

The chain couples TRBV15 to TRBJ2-5; TRBD1 aligns across 9 bases. The CDR3 runs to 14 residues. The junction had 1 base not matched to a gene; V was cut back by 3 bases and J by 2 bases. Germline values: CDR1 LNHNV, CDR2 YYDKDF (reference sequence). Here the CDR3 reads CATSRDRGQETQYF. CDR3 in DNA: TGTGCCACCAGCAGGGACAGGGGACAAGAGACCCAGTACTTC. Filled out from reference TRBV15 and TRBJ2-5, the complete variable domain reads DAMVIQNPRYQVTQFGKPVTLSCSQTLNHNVMYWYQQKSSQAPKLLFHYYDKDFNNEADTPDNFQSRRPNTSFCFLDIRSPGLGDTAMYLCATSRDRGQETQYFGPGTRLLVL.

This rearrangement joins TRBV6-1 to TRBJ2-5; D is ambiguous. Per germline, CDR1 MNHNS and CDR2 SASEGT. This CDR3 contains 12 residues. Trimming took off 2 bases at V and 7 bases at J, with 8 bases between the two ends. The CDR3 spells CASSELGVTQYF. CDR3 sequence (DNA): TGTGCCAGCAGTGAACTAGGAGTGACCCAGTACTTC.

The chain combines TRBV6-5 with TRBJ2-7; tentatively, D is TRBD2 (5 bases). The germline V gene encodes CDR1 MNHEY and CDR2 SVGAGI. The CDR3 runs to 15 residues. V lost 0 bases and J lost 3, with 12 bases in between. Here the CDR3 reads CASSYSPGKRYEQYF. The CDR3 DNA sequence: TGTGCCAGCAGTTACTCGCCCGGGAAACGCTACGAGCAGTACTTC.

The sample holds many counts of this clone. The chain carries TRBV4-1 and TRBJ2-2; TRBD2 matches at 10 bases. Looked up from germline, CDR1 is MGHRA and CDR2 is YSYEKL. The CDR3 is made up of 18 amino acids. Trimming cost V 1 base and J 5 bases; bases outside gene matches: 10. DNA for the CDR3: TGCGCCAGCAGCCAAGGCGGGCTAGCGGGAGTAGGGACCGGGGAGCTGTTTTTT. Translating it yields CASSQGGLAGVGTGELFF.

This rearrangement joins TRBV20-1 to TRBJ2-1; 11 positions agree with TRBD2. The junction had 6 bases not matched to a gene; V was cut back by 3 bases and J by 5 bases. The germline gives CDR1 DFQATT, CDR2 SNEGSKA (reference sequence). The CDR3 spans 15 residues. CDR3 nucleotides: TGCAGTGCTAGTCCTCTAGCGGGAGGTCACAATGAGCAGTTCTTC. Protein: CSASPLAGGHNEQFF.

This chain uses TRBV30 with TRBJ2-3; D may be TRBD2 (6 bases). Germline V gene sequence: CDR1 GTSNPN, CDR2 SVGIG (reference sequence). CDR3 length equals 14 residues. The V and J ends lost 2 bases and 2 bases respectively, with 11 bases between them. This CDR3 is CAWSLSSATDTQYF. The CDR3 DNA is TGTGCCTGGAGTCTGTCTAGCGCCACAGATACGCAGTATTTT.

The chain joins TRBV12-3 or TRBV12-4 to TRBJ1-1; D is undetermined. CDR3 length: 13 residues. V was cut by 2 bases and J by 11 bases, with 15 bases left in between. This CDR3 is CASSLSLGVVAFF. In nucleotides, the CDR3 is TGTGCCAGCAGTTTATCATTAGGAGTTGTGGCTTTCTTT.

In the case of this clone: Within the sample, other DNA sequences also encode this same CDR3. The chain uses TRBV5-4 and TRBJ2-6; a possible D gene is TRBD2 (6 bases). V shed 2 bases and J shed 1 base, with 7 bases lying between them. Germline CDR1 SGHNT, CDR2 YYREEE (reference sequence). There are 15 residues in the CDR3. The CDR3 bases are TGTGCCAGCAGCTTTGGGGGGTCTGGGGCCAACGTCCTGACTTTC. This sequence encodes CASSFGGSGANVLTF.

The CDR3 DNA follows: TGTGCCAGCAGCCAAGATGCCCGGGGGGGCACAGATACGCAGTATTTT. Translating it yields CASSQDARGGTDTQYF. The chain couples TRBV4-2 to TRBJ2-3; 7 bases agree with TRBD2. V was pared by 0 bases and J by 1 base, with 4 bases of the junction left unmatched. Germline CDR1 LGHNA, CDR2 YNFKEQ. The CDR3 consists of 16 residues.

V gene TRBV11-2 combines with J gene TRBJ2-2, with a possible D match to TRBD1 (5 bases). The ends were cut back, 2 bases at V and 8 bases at J, with 6 bases in the middle. This CDR3 has 12 amino acids. Germline V lookup: CDR1 SGHAT, CDR2 FQNNGV. The CDR3 bases are TGTGCCAGCAGCTTATCAGGGGGGGAGCTGTTTTTT. Translated, it gives CASSLSGGELFF.

Turning to this clone: The sample carries other DNA sequences with the same CDR3. The chain is built from TRBV3-1 (or the pseudogene TRBV3-2) and TRBJ1-1; TRBD1 matches 7 bases. V shed 4 bases, J shed 0 bases, and the junction held 2 bases outside the gene matches. CDR1 is LGHDT and CDR2 is YNNKEL in the germline V gene (reference sequence). This CDR3 has 14 residues. CDR3 sequence: CASSPTGMNTEAFF. CDR3 sequence (DNA): TGTGCCAGCAGCCCGACAGGGATGAACACTGAAGCTTTCTTT.

DNA of the CDR3: TGTGCCAGTAGACCTCCTAGCGGGAGGCCCCCTTTGAGGACCGGGGAGCTGTTTTTT. It specifies CASRPPSGRPPLRTGELFF. This chain links TRBV19 with TRBJ2-2, with 11 bases fitting TRBD2. V lost 6 bases and J lost 5; bases outside the gene matches: 17. Germline V CDR1 and CDR2: LNHDA, SQIVND (reference sequence). The CDR3 contains 19 residues. Full variable domain (missing parts from reference TRBV19 and TRBJ2-2): DGGITQSPKYLFRKEGQNVTLSCEQNLNHDAMYWYRQDPGQGLRLIYYSQIVNDFQKGDIAEGYSVSREKKESFPLTVTSAQKNPTAFYLCASRPPSGRPPLRTGELFFGEGSRLTVL.

The chain couples TRBV9 to TRBJ1-3; 8 positions agree with TRBD1. V lost 0 bases and J lost 2; bases outside the gene matches: 4. This CDR3 has 16 residues. Per the germline V gene, CDR1 is SGDLS and CDR2 is YYNGEE. In DNA, the CDR3 is TGTGCCAGCAGCGTAGCTAAGGACAGGGCTGGAAACACCATATATTTT. Amino acid sequence: CASSVAKDRAGNTIYF.

The V and J genes are TRBV5-1 and TRBJ1-3; D might be TRBD1 (6 bases). The ends were cut back, 4 bases at V and 0 bases at J, with 23 bases in the middle. This CDR3 region has 19 residues. In germline, CDR1 is SGHRS, CDR2 YFSETQ. The CDR3 DNA sequence: TGCGCCAGCAGCCCTAATCAACCACAGGGTTTGGGCTCTGGAAACACCATATATTTT. This translates into CASSPNQPQGLGSGNTIYF.